The clone carrying this T cell receptor beta chain was observed a few times. The antigen remains unidentified. This CDR3 region has 13 residues. Deletions cut 4 bases from V and 5 bases from J, with 11 bases between. Per germline, CDR1 SGDLS and CDR2 YYNGEE. The data belong to a study of early T cells in non-severe SARS-CoV-2 infection. The study's findings and limits: Private and CD4 specificities were missed by VDJdb matching, which favored anti-spike CD8 responses.

As part of library construction, unique molecular identifiers were attached to individual cDNA molecules. TCRdb reanalysed the 5' RACE reads using MiXCR and keeps one entry per CDR3 protein. The data contain some 29,000 distinct CDR3 sequences, about 5.7% of them singletons. Sequenced input: whole blood. The sequence was collected from an adult who was a healthcare worker with PCR-confirmed SARS-CoV-2 infection or an uninfected control (not recorded which). The chain has TRBV9 and TRBJ2-3, with no clear D. The chain's CDR3 is CASSSERRDTQYF. Written as DNA, the CDR3 is TGTGCCAGCAGCAGTGAACGTAGAGATACGCAGTATTTT. The variable domain in full, completed from reference TRBV9 and TRBJ2-3, reads DSGVTQTPKHLITATGQRVTLRCSPRSGDLSVYWYQQSLDQGLQFLIQYYNGEERAKGNILERFSAQQFPDLHSELNLSSLELGDSALYFCASSSERRDTQYFGPGTRLTVL.